These 26 T cell receptor beta chains share one sample of origin, sequenced in a study of blood T cell dynamics during melanoma immunotherapy. The time point: week 3, after first cycle of checkpoint inhibitor. Assay: immunoSEQ multiplex PCR; the TCRdb copy retains only in-frame clones and omits some. The sample shows about 12,000 clones, roughly 90% of them seen only once. Sample: blood, taken from a patient treated with checkpoint blockade. Source of these receptors: a human donor with melanoma.

In DNA, the CDR3 is TGTGCCAGCAGCTTAATTGGGCAGTCCCGTAGCGGACAAGAGACCCAGTACTTC. It yields the protein CASSLIGQSRSGQETQYF. The V and J genes are TRBV7-9 and TRBJ2-5; possibly TRBD2 for D (6 bases). The CDR3 totals 18 residues. CDR1 is SEHNR and CDR2 is FQNEAQ in the germline V gene (reference sequence). The V gene lost 2 bases and the J gene lost 2 bases, with 21 bases spanning the gap.

This clone came up once. The rearrangement uses TRBV6-5 and TRBJ2-3, with D unclear. Trimming pared 8 bases from V and 2 bases from J, leaving 17 bases between. CDR3 length: 15 amino acids. Germline V CDR1 and CDR2: MNHEY, SVGAGI. The CDR3 sequence: CASALKGIVTDTQYF. The CDR3 DNA reads TGTGCCAGCGCTCTGAAAGGGATTGTCACAGATACGCAGTATTTT.

The chain joins TRBV6-5 to TRBJ1-1, with unresolved D. This CDR3 comprises 13 residues. V dropped 7 bases and J dropped 0 bases, with 9 bases sitting between them. Germline loops: CDR1 MNHEY, CDR2 SVGAGI. CDR3 sequence reads: CASNRGMNTEAFF. The DNA of the CDR3 is TGTGCCAGCAATAGAGGTATGAACACTGAAGCTTTCTTT.

V gene TRBV4-2 combines with J gene TRBJ2-3; D may be TRBD2 (6 bases). The CDR3 has 17 amino acids. Trimming removed 0 bases from V and 9 bases from J, with 22 bases in between. Germline assignment: CDR1 LGHNA and CDR2 YNFKEQ. DNA of the CDR3: TGTGCCAGCAGCCAAGAGGCCAGCTCTACCTCACGGGGGACGCAGTATTTT. It specifies CASSQEASSTSRGTQYF.

The chain uses TRBV7-2 and TRBJ2-5; D is perhaps TRBD1 or TRBD2 (6 bases each). Germline V gene lookup returns CDR1 SGHTA and CDR2 FQGNSA. V lost 2 bases and J lost 5, with 12 bases in between. The CDR3 totals 14 residues. CDR3 protein: CASSLPGAGETQYF. Here the CDR3 DNA reads TGTGCCAGCAGCTTACCGGGGGCGGGGGAGACCCAGTACTTC.

This clone was seen once. The chain has TRBV21-1 and TRBJ1-2; TRBD1 is the table's D call, not checked against the DNA. TRBV21-1 counts as a pseudogene. This CDR3 has 17 residues. The CDR3 here is CASSNDPGHKTLYGYTF. In nucleotides, the CDR3 is TGTGCCAGCAGCAACGATCCGGGACACAAAACTCTCTATGGCTACACCTTC.

The genes are TRBV7-9 and TRBJ1-2; 9 bases match TRBD1. Per the germline V gene, CDR1 is SEHNR and CDR2 is FQNEAQ (reference sequence). V trimming: 3 bases; J trimming: 8 bases; junction bases outside the gene matches: 10. The CDR3 loop spans 15 amino acids. The CDR3 coding sequence is TGTGCCAGCAGCTTCGGGACAGGGTTAAATTTAGGCTACACCTTC. It is translated as CASSFGTGLNLGYTF.

V is TRBV10-3 and J is TRBJ2-5; TRBD1 might be the D (6 bases). This CDR3 is 15 amino acids long. V was pared by 4 bases and J by 2 bases, with 14 bases between. CDR1 is ENHRY, CDR2 SYGVKD, per germline. CDR3 coding DNA: TGTGCCATCAGTGGAGGGGGTCGCGCACAAGAGACCCAGTACTTC. Translating it yields CAISGGGRAQETQYF.

The chain carries TRBV10-2 and TRBJ1-1; unclear D gene. The length of the CDR3 is 12 residues. V shed 8 bases and J shed 1 base, with 8 bases lying between them. Germline CDR1 is WSHSY and CDR2 is SAAADI. The CDR3 DNA follows: TGCGCCAGCCTAGGCCCGAACACTGAAGCTTTCTTT. The encoded protein is CASLGPNTEAFF.

This clone occurred a few times. This rearrangement joins TRBV29-1 to TRBJ2-3, with 7 bases fitting TRBD2. Germline V gene lookup returns CDR1 SQVTM and CDR2 ANQGSEA. This CDR3 spans 14 amino acids. The V segment lost 6 bases and the J segment 4 bases; nucleotides outside the gene matches: 10. As DNA, the CDR3 is TGCAGCGTCCCACGCCGGGACTATGCAGATACGCAGTATTTT. Translated, it gives CSVPRRDYADTQYF.

The V call is TRBV10-3, the J call TRBJ1-6; tentatively, D is TRBD1 (5 bases). In germline, CDR1 is ENHRY, CDR2 SYGVKD. This CDR3 contains 14 residues. V lost 6 bases to trimming and J lost 7 bases, with 13 bases between them. CDR3 sequence reads: CAIRRGEMNSPLHF. In DNA form, the CDR3 reads TGTGCCATCAGGAGGGGAGAAATGAATTCACCCCTCCACTTT.

The V and J genes are TRBV6-1 and TRBJ1-1; possible D gene TRBD1, 6 bases. The CDR3 length is 14 residues. Per the germline V gene, CDR1 is MNHNS and CDR2 is SASEGT. V lost 5 bases and J lost 9, with 19 bases in between. In nucleotides, the CDR3 is TGTGCCAGCAGTAACCCAGGGGCTATCGGGAAAGCTTTCTTT. This translates into CASSNPGAIGKAFF.

V usage is TRBV7-2 and J usage is TRBJ1-1, with D perhaps TRBD1 (5 bases). CDR3 size: 14 residues. Trimming pared 5 bases from V and 0 bases from J, leaving 10 bases between. CDR1 is SGHTA, CDR2 FQGNSA, per germline. The CDR3 loop reads CASSPGLMNTEAFF. CDR3 DNA: TGTGCCAGCAGCCCGGGACTTATGAACACTGAAGCTTTCTTT.

The table lists this clone with a count of one. This CDR3 reads CSVTSGGRSYNEQFF. The CDR3, as DNA: TGCAGCGTGACTAGCGGGGGGAGGTCCTACAATGAGCAGTTCTTC. J is TRBJ2-1 and V is TRBV29-1; 13 bases are shared with TRBD2. Germline trimming cut 6 bases from V and 1 base from J; bases unmatched to any gene: 3. Germline V gene sequence: CDR1 SQVTM, CDR2 ANQGSEA. The CDR3 sequence is 15 residues long.

The genes are TRBV19 and TRBJ2-3; possible D gene TRBD2, 6 bases. CDR3 length: 14 residues. Looked up from germline, CDR1 is LNHDA and CDR2 is SQIVND (reference sequence). V dropped 10 bases and J dropped 0 bases, with 14 bases sitting between them. The CDR3 DNA reads TGTGCCACGACCCCGACTAGAAGCACAGATACGCAGTATTTT. Translating it yields CATTPTRSTDTQYF.

The CDR3 region has the DNA TGCAGCGTTGAAGAGGCGGGGAACACTGAAGCTTTCTTT. The encoded protein is CSVEEAGNTEAFF. J is TRBJ1-1 and V is TRBV29-1; D is undetermined. CDR1 SQVTM and CDR2 ANQGSEA come from the germline V gene. With 0 bases removed from V and 1 base from J, the gap between germline ends came to 6 bases. The CDR3 is 13 amino acids.

The J gene is TRBJ1-1, the V gene TRBV11-2; D is ambiguous. The CDR3 contains 15 residues. The V end lost 5 bases, the J end lost 6 bases, and 19 bases lay between the germline ends. Per the germline V gene, CDR1 is SGHAT and CDR2 is FQNNGV. The CDR3 here is CASSPRSGYHAEAFF. CDR3 bases: TGTGCCAGCAGCCCTCGGTCGGGGTACCACGCTGAAGCTTTCTTT.

J is TRBJ2-1 and V is TRBV5-6; 8 bases are shared with TRBD2. Trimming removed 4 bases from V and 7 bases from J; junction bases left unmatched: 10. CDR1 SGHDT and CDR2 YYEEEE come from the germline V gene. CDR3 length: 15 residues. The CDR3 spells CASSGRGGLLNEQFF. Written as DNA, the CDR3 is TGTGCCAGCAGCGGACGGGGGGGCCTTTTGAATGAGCAGTTCTTC.

The chain joins TRBV27 to TRBJ2-7, with 7 bases that match TRBD1. The CDR3 has 16 amino acids. Germline values: CDR1 MNHEY, CDR2 SMNVEV (reference sequence). V lost 2 bases, J lost 1 base, and 8 bases stayed unmatched. Here the CDR3 DNA reads TGTGCCAGCAGTTTAAGGTGGTCAGGGGGTTCCTACGAGCAGTACTTC. This translates into CASSLRWSGGSYEQYF.

The gene calls are TRBV5-4 and TRBJ2-3; D gene uncertain. The CDR3 is 12 residues long. The germline V and J ends were trimmed by 2 bases and 2 bases, with 3 bases remaining between them. In germline, CDR1 is SGHNT, CDR2 YYREEE (reference sequence). The CDR3, as DNA: TGTGCCAGCAGCTTAGACACAGATACGCAGTATTTT. This translates into CASSLDTDTQYF.

The CDR3 loop reads CASSHAGTVNEKLFF. CDR3 sequence (DNA): TGTGCCAGCAGTCACGCCGGGACAGTAAATGAAAAACTGTTTTTT. The V call is TRBV25-1, the J call TRBJ1-4; 7 nucleotides agree with TRBD1. Unmatched junction bases numbered 8, after V lost 5 bases and J lost 5 bases. From germline, CDR1 is MGHDK and CDR2 SYGVNS. This CDR3 has 15 amino acids.

The chain links TRBV19 to TRBJ1-2, with TRBD1 matching 8 bases. CDR3 length: 14 amino acids. Losses at the gene ends were 7 bases for V and 1 base for J; bases not matched to a gene: 5. Germline V gene sequence: CDR1 LNHDA, CDR2 SQIVND (reference sequence). This chain's CDR3 is CASTRDRSNYGYTF. The CDR3 DNA sequence: TGTGCCAGTACCCGGGACAGGAGTAACTATGGCTACACCTTC.

The rearrangement uses TRBV10-2 and TRBJ2-7; 9 positions agree with TRBD2. The V gene's germline CDR1 is WSHSY and CDR2 SAAADI. V lost 8 bases and J lost 6; bases outside the gene matches: 8. This CDR3 region has 13 residues. CDR3: CASCSGSGSEQYF. The CDR3 DNA reads TGCGCCAGCTGTAGCGGGAGTGGAAGCGAGCAGTACTTC.

The CDR3, as DNA: TGTGCCAGCAGCTGGGCGGGGGGAACTAATGAAAAACTGTTTTTT. Its protein product is CASSWAGGTNEKLFF. The chain uses TRBV9 and TRBJ1-4; D possibly corresponds to TRBD1 (5 bases). Germline lookup yields CDR1 SGDLS and CDR2 YYNGEE. V dropped 4 bases and J dropped 1 base, with 11 bases sitting between them. This CDR3 comprises 15 residues.

The chain recombines TRBV25-1 with TRBJ2-7; D unclear. The V and J ends lost 6 bases and 3 bases respectively, with 6 bases between them. The CDR3 has 11 residues. Germline V gives CDR1 MGHDK, CDR2 SYGVNS. Written as DNA, the CDR3 is TGTGCCAGCAGGAGCAACTACGAGCAGTACTTC. Translating it yields CASRSNYEQYF.

V gene TRBV7-6 combines with J gene TRBJ2-7; D possibly corresponds to TRBD1 (5 bases). V was clipped by 1 base and J by 4 bases, with 11 bases between them. The length of the CDR3 is 14 residues. From germline, CDR1 is SGHVS and CDR2 FNYEAQ. CDR3 nucleotide sequence: TGTGCCAGCAGCTTAGTCCAGGGTGGATACGAGCAGTACTTC. It specifies CASSLVQGGYEQYF.